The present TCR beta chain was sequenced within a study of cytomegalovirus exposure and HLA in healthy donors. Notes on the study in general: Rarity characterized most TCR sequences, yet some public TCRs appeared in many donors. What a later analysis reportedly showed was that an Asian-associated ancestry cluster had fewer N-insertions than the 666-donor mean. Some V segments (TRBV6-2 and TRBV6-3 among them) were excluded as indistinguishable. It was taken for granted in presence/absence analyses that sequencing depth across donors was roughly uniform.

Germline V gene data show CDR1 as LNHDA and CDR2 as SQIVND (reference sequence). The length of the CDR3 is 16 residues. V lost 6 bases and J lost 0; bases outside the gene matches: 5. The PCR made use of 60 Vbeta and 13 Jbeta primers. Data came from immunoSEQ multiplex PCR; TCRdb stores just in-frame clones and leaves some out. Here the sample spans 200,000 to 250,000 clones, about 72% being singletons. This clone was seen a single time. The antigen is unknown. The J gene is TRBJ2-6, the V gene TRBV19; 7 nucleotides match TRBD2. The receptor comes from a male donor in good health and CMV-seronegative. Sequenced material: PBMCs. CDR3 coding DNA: TGTGCCAGTAGAAGGCAGCGGGACTCTGGGGCCAACGTCCTGACTTTC. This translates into CASRRQRDSGANVLTF.